These T cell receptor beta chains were read from a single sample in a study of blood T cell repertoires in COVID-19. The table came from immunoSEQ multiplex PCR; TCRdb's copy has only in-frame clones and leaves some out. The sample carries around 470,000 clones, less than 95% recorded once. The sequenced material came from PBMCs or T cells enriched from blood (not recorded which). The receptor set was obtained from a man aged 18-30 years who had recovered from COVID-19. Each CDR3 is given with its conserved first and last residue. The D gene is left open where the match is weak. The listing skips clone size in some rows; elsewhere it reads once, few, many or a size class.

>TRBJ1-2|NA|TRBV3-1/TRBV3-2|13|NA
TGTGCCAGCAGCCTCGGGCAGGGTGCAGGCTACACCTTC
CASSLGQGAGYTF
>TRBJ2-5|TRBD1|TRBV29-1|14|once
TGCAGCGTTACTCAACAGGGGGCACGGGAGACCCAGTACTTC
CSVTQQGARETQYF
>TRBJ1-2|NA|TRBV28|13|once
TGTGCCAGCAACTCTGACAGGACATATGGCTACACCTTC
CASNSDRTYGYTF
>TRBJ1-5|NA|TRBV3-1/TRBV3-2|14|few
TGTGCCAGCAGCCCGACAGAGTACAATCAGCCCCAGCATTTT
CASSPTEYNQPQHF
>TRBJ2-3|TRBD2|TRBV7-9|19|NA
TGTGCCAGCAGCTTAGGCCCTGGACTAGCGGGGGGGCCCACAGATACGCAGTATTTT
CASSLGPGLAGGPTDTQYF
>TRBJ1-5|TRBD1|TRBV19|15|NA
TGTGCCAGTAGTACCCTGACAGGGGGCGGTCAGCCCCAGCATTTT
CASSTLTGGGQPQHF
>TRBJ1-4|NA|TRBV5-1|16|once
TGCGCCAGCAGCTTGGATAGTGGGACAAAGGGTGAAAAACTGTTTTTT
CASSLDSGTKGEKLFF
>TRBJ2-5|NA|TRBV11-3|16|NA
TGTGCCAGCAGCTTACGAACCCGACAGGTTCAAGAGACCCAGTACTTC
CASSLRTRQVQETQYF
>TRBJ1-1|NA|TRBV7-9|12|NA
TGTGCCAGCCGGGAAGAGATAACTGAAGCTTTCTTT
CASREEITEAFF
>TRBJ2-7|NA|TRBV5-5|13|NA
TGTGCCAGCAGCTTTGGCCAAGCGGACGAGGAGTACTTC
CASSFGQADEEYF
>TRBJ1-2|NA|TRBV14|10|NA
TGTGCCAGCAGCCAAGTTCGGGACACCTTC
CASSQVRDTF
>TRBJ2-7|TRBD2|TRBV4-1|16|NA
TGCGCCAGCAGCCAAGGGTGGGCTAGCGGATCCGTCGAGCAGTACTTC
CASSQGWASGSVEQYF
>TRBJ2-3|NA|TRBV5-8|13|NA
TGTGCCATCCCCCCAGTGGGCCGCGATACGCAGTATTTT
CAIPPVGRDTQYF
>TRBJ1-3|NA|TRBV10-3|13|NA
TGTGCCATCAGTGAGATGGAGGGCCACACCATATATTTT
CAISEMEGHTIYF
>TRBJ2-5|TRBD2|TRBV3-1/TRBV3-2|16|NA
TGTGCCAGCAGCCAAGCCCCGACGGGGGGACAAGAGACCCAGTACTTC
CASSQAPTGGQETQYF
>TRBJ2-3|NA|TRBV5-1|15|NA
TGCGCCAGCAGCTTAGGCGGGACCGGCACAGATACGAAGTATTTT
CASSLGGTGTDTKYF
>TRBJ2-1|NA|TRBV3-1/TRBV3-2|16|NA
TGTGCCAGCAGCCTCATGAGTAAGACAACCTACAATGAGCAGTTCTTC
CASSLMSKTTYNEQFF
>TRBJ2-5|NA|TRBV11-2|14|NA
TGTGCCAGCAGCTTAGGGGACACGACGGCGGCCCAGTACTTC
CASSLGDTTAAQYF
>TRBJ1-1|NA|TRBV3-1/TRBV3-2|12|once
TGTGCCAGCAGCCCCGGGAACACTGAAGCTTTCTTT
CASSPGNTEAFF
>TRBJ1-1|NA|TRBV12-5|11|NA
TGTGCTAGTGTAGCGAACACTGAAGCTTTCTTT
CASVANTEAFF
>TRBJ2-7|TRBD1|TRBV28|14|once
TGTGCCAGCAGTTTGGGGACAGCTATCTACGAGCAGTACTTC
CASSLGTAIYEQYF
>TRBJ2-6|NA|TRBV20-1|15|once
TGCAGTGCTAGTCGTCGGGGCTCTGGGGCCAACGTCCTGACTTTC
CSASRRGSGANVLTF
>TRBJ1-2|NA|TRBV27|13|NA
TGTGCCAGCAGGGGGGGACTTGCCTATGGCTACACCTTC
CASRGGLAYGYTF
>TRBJ1-2|TRBD1|TRBV5-5|15|NA
TGTGCCAGCAGCTTGGAACAGGGGGCTAACTATGGCTACACCTTC
CASSLEQGANYGYTF
>TRBJ2-2|TRBD2|TRBV28|15|once
TGTGCCAGCAGTCCGCTAGCGGGGGACACCGGGGAGCTGTTTTTT
CASSPLAGDTGELFF
>TRBJ1-5|NA|TRBV3-1/TRBV3-2|12|NA
TGTGCCAGCAGCCAAGGTGGCCAGCCCCAGCATTTT
CASSQGGQPQHF
>TRBJ1-3|NA|TRBV4-1|17|once
TGCGCCAGCAGCCCCGGAGGGAGGGGGACCCCTGGAAACACCATATATTTT
CASSPGGRGTPGNTIYF
>TRBJ1-2|NA|TRBV10-3|11|NA
TGTGCCATCCCCGATCGGTTTGGCTACACCTTC
CAIPDRFGYTF
>TRBJ1-5|TRBD1|TRBV5-8|16|NA
TGTGCCAGCAGCTTGGTCGCAGGGGGTGGCAATCAGCCCCAGCATTTT
CASSLVAGGGNQPQHF
>TRBJ1-1|TRBD1|TRBV18|15|NA
TGTGCCAGCTCGGTGCGACAGGGCGAAAACACTGAAGCTTTCTTT
CASSVRQGENTEAFF
>TRBJ2-1|TRBD2|TRBV20-1|16|NA
TGCAGTGCTAGTTTGCGCGGGGGTCCCACTGGGGGTGAGCAGTTCTTC
CSASLRGGPTGGEQFF
>TRBJ2-2|NA|TRBV18|15|NA
TGTGCCAGCTCACCACGGCAGGGCGAGACCGGGGAGCTGTTTTTT
CASSPRQGETGELFF
>TRBJ1-1|NA|TRBV19|14|NA
TGTGCCAGTAGTGCCAATAGCCTGAACACTGAAGCTTTCTTT
CASSANSLNTEAFF
>TRBJ1-1|TRBD1|TRBV27|18|NA
TGTGCCAGATCGAAGCGTGACAGGACAGGGGGCGCAGAGACTGAAGCTTTCTTT
CARSKRDRTGGAETEAFF
>TRBJ1-2|NA|TRBV27|15|NA
TGTGCCAGCAGTTTGTCAGGGAACACTAACTATGGCTACACCTTC
CASSLSGNTNYGYTF
>TRBJ1-5|TRBD1|TRBV3-1/TRBV3-2|15|NA
TGTGCCAGCAGCCTCGGGACAGACTCAAATCAGCCCCAGCATTTT
CASSLGTDSNQPQHF
>TRBJ2-2|NA|TRBV7-3|15|NA
TGTGCCAGCAGCACTACAGGGTTTCGCGCCGGGGAGCTGTTTTTT
CASSTTGFRAGELFF
>TRBJ1-6|NA|TRBV6-1|16|NA
TGTGCCAGCAGTGAAATAGCGCAGCCGTATAATTCACCCCTCCACTTT
CASSEIAQPYNSPLHF
>TRBJ2-7|TRBD1|TRBV6-5|12|once
TGTGCCAGCCGAGGGACAGCCTACGAGCAGTACTTC
CASRGTAYEQYF
>TRBJ1-4|NA|TRBV13|14|NA
TGTGCCAGCAGCTTAGGGGCAGCTAATGAAAAACTGTTTTTT
CASSLGAANEKLFF
>TRBJ1-2|TRBD1|TRBV23-1|10|NA
TGCGCTCTACAGGGGGTTGGCTACACCTTC
CALQGVGYTF
>TRBJ2-5|NA|TRBV28|12|NA
TGTGCCAGCAGTCCAGGGGTGGAGACCCAGTACTTC
CASSPGVETQYF
>TRBJ2-1|TRBD2|TRBV19|20|NA
TGTGCCAGTAGTATCTTGTATGTCACCCTAGCGGGATCGGTACCAGGTGAGCAGTTCTTC
CASSILYVTLAGSVPGEQFF
>TRBJ1-4|NA|TRBV3-1/TRBV3-2|14|NA
TGTGCCAGTGGGCAAAGGGGTAAAAATGAAAAACTGTTTTTT
CASGQRGKNEKLFF
>TRBJ1-2|TRBD1|TRBV19|14|NA
TGTGCCAGTACCCCCGGGACAGGTTACTATGGCTACACCTTC
CASTPGTGYYGYTF
>TRBJ2-7|NA|TRBV6-1|15|NA
TGTGCCAGCAGCCTGGACCGACTGGACACCTACGAGCAGTACTTC
CASSLDRLDTYEQYF
>TRBJ1-2|TRBD1|TRBV28|17|NA
TGTGCCAGCAGTTCAACCGGGACAGGGGGGTTTGGCAGCGGCTACACCTTC
CASSSTGTGGFGSGYTF
>TRBJ2-5|TRBD2|TRBV7-2|17|NA
TGTGCCAGCAGCCCCAGACTGATAGCGGGAGGGCGTGGGACCCAGTACTTC
CASSPRLIAGGRGTQYF